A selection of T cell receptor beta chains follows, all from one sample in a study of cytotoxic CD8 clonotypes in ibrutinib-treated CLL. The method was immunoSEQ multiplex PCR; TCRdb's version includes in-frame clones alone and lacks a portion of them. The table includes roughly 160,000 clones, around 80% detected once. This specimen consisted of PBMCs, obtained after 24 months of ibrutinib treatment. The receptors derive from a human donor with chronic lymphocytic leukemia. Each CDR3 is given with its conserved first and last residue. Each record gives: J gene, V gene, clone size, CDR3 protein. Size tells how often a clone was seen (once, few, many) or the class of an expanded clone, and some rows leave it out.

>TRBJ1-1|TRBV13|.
CASSSPGKAFF
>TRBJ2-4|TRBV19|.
CASSILSGGKNIQYF
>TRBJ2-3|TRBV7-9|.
CASSLSELRDTQYF
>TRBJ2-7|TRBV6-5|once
CASSYTGQGEQYF
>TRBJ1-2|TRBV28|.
CASSLVRRNYGYTF
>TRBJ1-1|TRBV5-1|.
CASSHPDRGNTEAFF
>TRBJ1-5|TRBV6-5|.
CASGRPGDSNQPQHF
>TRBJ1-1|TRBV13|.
CASSSGQGNTEAFF
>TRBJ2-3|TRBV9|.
CASSVVAGRFTDTQYF
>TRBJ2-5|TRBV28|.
CASGQGGLETQYF
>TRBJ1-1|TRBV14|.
CASSQFRGPGEAFF
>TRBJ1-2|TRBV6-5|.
CASSPEKGVGYTF
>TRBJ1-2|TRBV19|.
CASRTAPSTGLANYGYTF
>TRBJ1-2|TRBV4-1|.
CASSQVAVNYGYTF
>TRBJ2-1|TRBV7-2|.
CASSSLSSGRVDEQFF
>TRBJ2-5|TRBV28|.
CASSSPAGAGETQYF
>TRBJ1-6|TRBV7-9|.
CASSPDPRDREYSPLHF
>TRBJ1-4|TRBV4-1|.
CASSQDGSTGGGEKLFF
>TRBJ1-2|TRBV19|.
CAIANRGDYGYTF
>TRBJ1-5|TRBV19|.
CASSRGIGNQPQHF
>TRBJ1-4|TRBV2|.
CASSLGQTTNEKLFF
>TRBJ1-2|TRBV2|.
CASSVNRGYGYTF
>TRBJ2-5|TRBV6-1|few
CASSVTGTVRQETQYF
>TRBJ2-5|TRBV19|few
CASSGNQETQYF
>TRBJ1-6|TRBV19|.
CASSISEGSPLHF
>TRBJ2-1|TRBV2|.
CAIELAGAYNEQFF